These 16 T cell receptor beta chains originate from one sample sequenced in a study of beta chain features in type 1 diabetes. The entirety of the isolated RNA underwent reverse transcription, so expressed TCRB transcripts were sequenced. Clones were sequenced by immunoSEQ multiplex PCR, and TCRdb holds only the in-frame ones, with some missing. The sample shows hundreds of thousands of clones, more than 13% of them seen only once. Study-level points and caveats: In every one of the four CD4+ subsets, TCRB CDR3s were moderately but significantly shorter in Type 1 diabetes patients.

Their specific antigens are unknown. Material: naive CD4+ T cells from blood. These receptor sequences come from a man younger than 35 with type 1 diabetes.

The CDR3 bases are TGCAGCGTTGAAGTCGGACTAGCGGCAGAGTATGGTGAGCAGTTCTTC. It translates to CSVEVGLAAEYGEQFF. The rearrangement links TRBV29-1 to TRBJ2-1; the match to TRBD2 covers 10 bases. The junction had 12 bases not matched to a gene; V was cut back by 1 base and J by 9 bases. CDR3 size: 16 residues. Per germline, CDR1 SQVTM and CDR2 ANQGSEA.

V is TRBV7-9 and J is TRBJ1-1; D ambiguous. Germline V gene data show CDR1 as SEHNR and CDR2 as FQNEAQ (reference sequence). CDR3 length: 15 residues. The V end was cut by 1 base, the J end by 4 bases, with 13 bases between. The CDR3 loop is CASSLGPGGRTEAFF. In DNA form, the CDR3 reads TGTGCCAGCAGCTTAGGTCCAGGCGGGCGCACTGAAGCTTTCTTT.

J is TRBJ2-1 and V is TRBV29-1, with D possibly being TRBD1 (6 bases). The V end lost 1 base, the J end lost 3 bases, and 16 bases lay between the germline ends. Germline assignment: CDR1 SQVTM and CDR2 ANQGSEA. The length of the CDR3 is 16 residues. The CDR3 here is CSVEGGQGDLYNEQFF. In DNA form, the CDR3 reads TGCAGCGTTGAAGGGGGACAAGGGGACCTCTACAATGAGCAGTTCTTC.

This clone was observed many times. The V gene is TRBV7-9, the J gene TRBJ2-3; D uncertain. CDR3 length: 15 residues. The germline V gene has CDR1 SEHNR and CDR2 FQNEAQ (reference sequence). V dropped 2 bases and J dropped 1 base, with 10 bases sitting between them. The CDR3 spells CASSLRLNRTDTQYF. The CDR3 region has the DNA TGTGCCAGCAGCTTACGCCTCAACCGCACAGATACGCAGTATTTT.

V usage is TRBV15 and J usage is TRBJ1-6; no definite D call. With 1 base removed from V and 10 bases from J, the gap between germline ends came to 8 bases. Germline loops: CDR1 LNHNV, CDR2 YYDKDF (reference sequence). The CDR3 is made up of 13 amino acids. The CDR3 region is CATSRGMGSPLHF. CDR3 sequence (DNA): TGTGCCACCAGCAGAGGGATGGGCTCACCCCTCCACTTT.

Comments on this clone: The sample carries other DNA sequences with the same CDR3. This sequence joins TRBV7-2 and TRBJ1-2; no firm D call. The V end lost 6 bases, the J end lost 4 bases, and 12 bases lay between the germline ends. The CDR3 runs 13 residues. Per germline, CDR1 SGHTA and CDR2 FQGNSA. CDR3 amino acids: CASSQGSGYGYTF. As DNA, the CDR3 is TGTGCCAGCAGTCAAGGTTCGGGCTATGGCTACACCTTC.

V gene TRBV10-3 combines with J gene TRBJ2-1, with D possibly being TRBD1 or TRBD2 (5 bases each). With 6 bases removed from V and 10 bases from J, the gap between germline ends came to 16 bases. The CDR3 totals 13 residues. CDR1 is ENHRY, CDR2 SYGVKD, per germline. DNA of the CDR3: TGTGCCATCAGGGGGGACCTCGAGGGAGAGCAGTTCTTC. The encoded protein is CAIRGDLEGEQFF.

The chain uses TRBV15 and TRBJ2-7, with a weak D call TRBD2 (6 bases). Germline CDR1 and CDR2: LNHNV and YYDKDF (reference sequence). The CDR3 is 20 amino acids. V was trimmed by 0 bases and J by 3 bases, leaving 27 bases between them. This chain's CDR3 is CATSREPRSHEAGLNYEQYF. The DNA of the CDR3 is TGTGCCACCAGCAGAGAGCCCAGAAGTCATGAAGCGGGCCTGAACTACGAGCAGTACTTC.

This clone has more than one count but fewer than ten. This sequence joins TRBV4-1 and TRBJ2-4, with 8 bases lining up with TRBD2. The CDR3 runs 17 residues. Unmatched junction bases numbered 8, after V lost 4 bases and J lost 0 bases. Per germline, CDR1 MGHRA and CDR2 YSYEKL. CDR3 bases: TGCGCCAGCAGCCCGGGAGGGGGACCCCTAGCCAAAAACATTCAGTACTTC. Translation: CASSPGGGPLAKNIQYF.

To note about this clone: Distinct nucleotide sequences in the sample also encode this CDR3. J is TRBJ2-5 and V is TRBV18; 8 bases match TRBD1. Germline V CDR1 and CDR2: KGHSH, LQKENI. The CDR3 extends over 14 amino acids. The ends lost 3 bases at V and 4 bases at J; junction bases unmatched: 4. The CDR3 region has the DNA TGTGCCAGCTCACCTGGACAGGGAGGAGAGACCCAGTACTTC. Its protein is CASSPGQGGETQYF.

As DNA, the CDR3 is TGTGCCAGCAGCTTAATCGAAGGGACTGAAGCTTTCTTT. Residues: CASSLIEGTEAFF. This chain joins TRBV7-3 and TRBJ1-1; D gene ambiguous. The length of the CDR3 is 13 residues. Germline V lookup: CDR1 SGHTA, CDR2 FQGTGA. Trimming took off 1 base at V and 5 bases at J, with 8 bases between the two ends.

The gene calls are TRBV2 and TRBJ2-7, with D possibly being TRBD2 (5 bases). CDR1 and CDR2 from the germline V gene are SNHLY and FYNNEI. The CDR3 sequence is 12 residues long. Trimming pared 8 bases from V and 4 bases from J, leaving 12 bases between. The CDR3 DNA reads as TGTGCCAGCGGGTGGCGGGCGTACGAGCAGTACTTC. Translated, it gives CASGWRAYEQYF.

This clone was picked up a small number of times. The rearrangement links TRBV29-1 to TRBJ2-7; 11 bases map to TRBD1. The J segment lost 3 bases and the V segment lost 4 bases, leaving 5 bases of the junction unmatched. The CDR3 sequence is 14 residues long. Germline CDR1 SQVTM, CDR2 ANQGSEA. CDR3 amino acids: CSVVGQGANYEQYF. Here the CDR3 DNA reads TGCAGCGTTGTTGGACAGGGGGCGAACTACGAGCAGTACTTC.

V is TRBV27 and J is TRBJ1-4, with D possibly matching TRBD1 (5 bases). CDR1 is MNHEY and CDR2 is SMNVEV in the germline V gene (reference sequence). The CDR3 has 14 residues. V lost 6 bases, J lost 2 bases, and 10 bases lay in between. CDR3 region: CASRLPGTNEKLFF. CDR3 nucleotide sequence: TGTGCCAGCAGACTCCCAGGGACTAATGAAAAACTGTTTTTT.

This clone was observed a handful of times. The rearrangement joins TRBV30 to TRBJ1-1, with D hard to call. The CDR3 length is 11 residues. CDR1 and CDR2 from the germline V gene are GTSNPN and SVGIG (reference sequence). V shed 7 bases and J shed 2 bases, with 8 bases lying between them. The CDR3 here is CASYFNTEAFF. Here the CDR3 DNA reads TGTGCCTCATATTTTAACACTGAAGCTTTCTTT.

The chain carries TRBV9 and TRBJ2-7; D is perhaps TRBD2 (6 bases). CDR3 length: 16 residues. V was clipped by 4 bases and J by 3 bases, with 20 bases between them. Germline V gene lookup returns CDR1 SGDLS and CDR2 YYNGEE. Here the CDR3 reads CASSLRAAGMIYEQYF. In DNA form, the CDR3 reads TGTGCCAGCAGCCTAAGGGCGGCGGGGATGATCTACGAGCAGTACTTC.